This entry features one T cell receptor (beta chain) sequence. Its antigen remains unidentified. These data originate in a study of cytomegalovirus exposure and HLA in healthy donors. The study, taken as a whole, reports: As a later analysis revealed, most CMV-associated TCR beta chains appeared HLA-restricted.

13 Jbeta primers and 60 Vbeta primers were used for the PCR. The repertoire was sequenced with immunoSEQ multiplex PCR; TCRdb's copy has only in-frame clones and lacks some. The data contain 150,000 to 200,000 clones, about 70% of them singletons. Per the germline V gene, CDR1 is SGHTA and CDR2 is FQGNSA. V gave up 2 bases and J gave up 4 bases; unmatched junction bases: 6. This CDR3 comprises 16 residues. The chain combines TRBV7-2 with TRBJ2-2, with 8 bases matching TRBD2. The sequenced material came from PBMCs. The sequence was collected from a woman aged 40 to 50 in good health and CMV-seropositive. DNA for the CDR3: TGTGCCAGCAGCTTATCCAGCGGGAGTACCACCGGGGAGCTGTTTTTT. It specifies CASSLSSGSTTGELFF.